This entry concerns a single T cell receptor (beta chain). What it recognizes is unknown. This specimen comes from a study of T cell responses to AZD1222 COVID-19 vaccine. Study observations and caveats: Donors in the cohort were predominantly white British and more often female, and clonal diversity was possibly underestimated. At 160-218 and 743-854, vaccine-associated CD4 TCRs were dominant, and they spanned spike.

The CDR3 loop spans 10 amino acids. V lost 6 bases and J lost 3, with 6 bases in between. The V gene's germline CDR1 is SQVTM and CDR2 ANQGSEA. The method was immunoSEQ multiplex PCR; TCRdb's version includes in-frame clones alone and lacks a portion of them. The sample includes roughly 150,000 clones, 91% of them seen just once. The chain employs TRBV29-1 and TRBJ2-7, with D unclear. The source was peripheral blood, collected on day 0 of AZD1222 vaccination. The receptor comes from an adult in good health. CDR3 region: CSVPNYEQYF. In DNA, the CDR3 is TGCAGCGTCCCGAACTACGAGCAGTACTTC.